This T cell receptor (beta chain) was captured in a study of cytotoxic CD8 clonotypes in ibrutinib-treated CLL. For the study at large: A mean of around 260,000 productive templates and approximately 90,000 productive rearrangements was obtained per sample.

Study-wide findings and caveats: Stable or contracted on treatment, public clonotypes were also uncommon. Age-matched healthy donor levels were exceeded by baseline clonality, which tracked circulating CD8+ T-cell counts. Whereas clonality rose at ibrutinib response, it declined toward baseline at progression.

Note on this clone: The antigen is not known.

Germline values: CDR1 SGHRS, CDR2 YFSETQ. This CDR3 region has 15 residues. Trimming removed 5 bases from V and 8 bases from J, with 22 bases in between. Profiling relied on immunoSEQ multiplex PCR, and the TCRdb table lists in-frame clones only, not all of them. In the table there are roughly 130,000 clones, 79% of which are singletons. The clonotype comes from a human donor with chronic lymphocytic leukemia. The source was PBMCs, collected after 12 months of ibrutinib treatment. The genes are TRBV5-1 and TRBJ1-2, with D possibly being TRBD1 (5 bases). The CDR3 sequence is CASREGEGTRRGYTF. CDR3 DNA: TGCGCCAGCAGGGAAGGGGAGGGGACGAGGAGAGGCTACACCTTC.